What follows are 21 T cell receptor beta chains derived from one specimen sequenced in a study of OX40 agonist ivuxolimab in advanced cancers. This table comes from immunoSEQ multiplex PCR, and its TCRdb copy is limited to in-frame clones, with some not included. Of 55,000 to 75,000 clones detected, about nine tenths appear once; the ten largest clones hold around a quarter. The material sequenced was CD4+ or CD8+ T cells sorted from blood, taken in a trial of the OX40 agonist ivuxolimab. The receptors were gathered from an adult with an advanced solid tumor such as melanoma, head and neck, liver or kidney cancer.

The chain employs TRBV29-1 and TRBJ1-1; 11 bases are a match to TRBD1. The CDR3 runs 19 residues. CDR1 SQVTM and CDR2 ANQGSEA come from the germline V gene. The V gene end was trimmed by 7 bases and the J gene end by 3 bases; junction bases not matched to a gene: 22. The CDR3 loop reads CSDLGPNKPGQGEDTEAFF. In DNA, the CDR3 is TGCAGCGACTTGGGCCCCAATAAACCGGGACAGGGGGAAGACACTGAAGCTTTCTTT.

The rearrangement links TRBV6-1 to TRBJ2-3; D is possibly TRBD2 (7 bases). This CDR3 region has 16 residues. The germline V gene has CDR1 MNHNS and CDR2 SASEGT. V was shortened by 2 bases and J by 4 bases, with 16 bases between the two germline ends. CDR3: CASSEKGGGFSDTQYF. The CDR3 bases are TGTGCCAGCAGTGAAAAGGGAGGGGGGTTCTCAGATACGCAGTATTTT.

This clone has just one count. The chain couples TRBV9 to TRBJ2-1, with a weak D call TRBD2 (5 bases). There are 16 residues in the CDR3. Germline V gene sequence: CDR1 SGDLS, CDR2 YYNGEE. Trimming took 0 bases from V and 4 from J, leaving 14 bases between them. CDR3 in amino acids: CASSVVGVGPYNEQFF. The CDR3 nucleotides are TGTGCCAGCAGCGTAGTGGGAGTAGGACCTTACAATGAGCAGTTCTTC.

This clone came up once. The V call is TRBV7-9, the J call TRBJ1-1; no clear D gene. Trimming pared 1 base from V and 4 bases from J, leaving 10 bases between. The CDR3 loop spans 14 amino acids. Germline CDR1 and CDR2: SEHNR and FQNEAQ (reference sequence). In nucleotides, the CDR3 is TGTGCCAGCAGCTTAGTCGAGGGAAGCACTGAAGCTTTCTTT. This codes for CASSLVEGSTEAFF.

This clone has more than one count but fewer than ten. The rearrangement joins TRBV9 to TRBJ2-2; 9 bases are shared with TRBD1. Germline V gene sequence: CDR1 SGDLS, CDR2 YYNGEE. This CDR3 comprises 17 residues. The ends lost 0 bases at V and 6 bases at J; junction bases unmatched: 9. CDR3 residues: CASSVAGGQGGSGELFF. The DNA of the CDR3 is TGTGCCAGCAGCGTAGCCGGGGGACAGGGAGGCTCCGGGGAGCTGTTTTTT.

This chain joins TRBV6-1 and TRBJ2-7; TRBD2 is a possible D gene (6 bases). Germline values: CDR1 MNHNS, CDR2 SASEGT. Deletions cut 1 base from V and 9 bases from J, with 16 bases between. The CDR3 contains 14 residues. The CDR3 here is CASSEGEVDTGQYF. CDR3 coding DNA: TGTGCCAGCAGTGAAGGGGAGGTGGATACTGGGCAGTACTTC.

The chain recombines TRBV7-2 with TRBJ1-2, with TRBD1 matching over 8 bases. The CDR3 totals 16 residues. V lost 1 base and J lost 8; bases outside the gene matches: 12. CDR1 and CDR2 (germline): SGHTA, FQGNSA. The CDR3 sequence: CASSLDQGASYKGYTF. CDR3 bases: TGTGCCAGCAGCTTAGACCAGGGGGCAAGTTATAAAGGCTACACCTTC.

V is TRBV6-5 and J is TRBJ2-1; the D is unclear. Looked up from germline, CDR1 is MNHEY and CDR2 is SVGAGI. V dropped 0 bases and J dropped 9 bases, with 12 bases sitting between them. The CDR3 runs 14 residues. CDR3 coding DNA: TGTGCCAGCAGTTACTCGGTGGCGTACGGTGAGCAGTTCTTC. It translates to CASSYSVAYGEQFF.

The chain uses TRBV27 and TRBJ2-1, with 7 bases identical to TRBD2. Losses at the gene ends were 10 bases for V and 7 bases for J; bases not matched to a gene: 7. The CDR3 is made up of 12 amino acids. In germline, CDR1 is MNHEY, CDR2 SMNVEV (reference sequence). The CDR3, as DNA: TGTGCCACTAGCGGAGGGGAGAATGAGCAGTTCTTC. Translated, it gives CATSGGENEQFF.

The chain combines TRBV11-2 with TRBJ2-7, with D tentatively TRBD2 (6 bases). Germline V gene sequence: CDR1 SGHAT, CDR2 FQNNGV. Trimming stripped 3 bases from V and 4 bases from J, with 10 bases between. The CDR3 totals 13 residues. Here the CDR3 reads CASSLGGEYEQYF. In DNA form, the CDR3 reads TGTGCCAGCAGCTTGGGGGGAGAATACGAGCAGTACTTC.

The chain links TRBV13 to TRBJ2-1; 11 bases agree with TRBD2. J lost 11 bases, V lost 5 bases, and 11 bases had no gene match. CDR1 PRHDT and CDR2 FYEKMQ come from the germline V gene (reference sequence). The CDR3 is 15 residues long. The CDR3 sequence is CASSTGLAGSDQQFF. DNA for the CDR3: TGTGCCAGCAGCACCGGACTAGCGGGTTCCGATCAGCAGTTCTTC.

The chain is built from TRBV27 and TRBJ2-2; 9 nucleotides agree with TRBD2. Germline V gives CDR1 MNHEY, CDR2 SMNVEV (reference sequence). The CDR3 spans 16 residues. Unmatched junction bases numbered 12, after V lost 5 bases and J lost 8 bases. CDR3 loop: CASSLGLAGYRGELFF. The CDR3, as DNA: TGTGCCAGCAGTCTCGGCCTAGCGGGATATCGTGGGGAGCTGTTTTTT.

The chain is built from TRBV11-2 and TRBJ2-2; 10 nucleotides agree with TRBD2. J gave up 5 bases and V 4 bases, and 7 bases lay outside the gene matches. Germline V gene sequence: CDR1 SGHAT, CDR2 FQNNGV. CDR3 length: 16 amino acids. The CDR3 DNA reads as TGTGCCAGCAGCTACTCAGCGGGAGGGCCTACCGGGGAGCTGTTTTTT. Translating it yields CASSYSAGGPTGELFF.

This chain connects TRBV28 to TRBJ2-1, with D perhaps given as TRBD1 or TRBD2 (5 bases each). CDR1 MDHEN and CDR2 SYDVKM come from the germline V gene. The CDR3 has 14 residues. V dropped 8 bases and J dropped 12 bases, with 23 bases sitting between them. The CDR3 loop is CASGSGQGINRQFF. Here the CDR3 DNA reads TGTGCCAGCGGTTCGGGGCAGGGTATTAACAGGCAGTTCTTC.

The CDR3 region is CASSIGQGSTDTQYF. The CDR3 DNA sequence: TGTGCCAGCAGCATAGGACAGGGCAGCACAGATACGCAGTATTTT. This chain links TRBV7-9 with TRBJ2-3, with TRBD1 matching 8 bases. Germline V lookup: CDR1 SEHNR, CDR2 FQNEAQ (reference sequence). J was trimmed by 0 bases and V by 5 bases; bases with no gene match: 4. This CDR3 is built from 15 residues.

This chain links TRBV10-3 with TRBJ2-3; a possible D gene is TRBD2 (5 bases). With 2 bases removed from V and 1 base from J, the gap between germline ends came to 7 bases. Germline CDR1 ENHRY, CDR2 SYGVKD. This CDR3 region has 14 residues. The CDR3 nucleotides read TGTGCCATCAGTGAGGAGGGAGGCACAGATACGCAGTATTTT. Encoded protein: CAISEEGGTDTQYF.

The chain couples TRBV11-2 to TRBJ2-2; 10 nucleotides align to TRBD1. The V and J ends lost 5 bases and 6 bases, in that order; junction bases with no gene match: 9. CDR3 length equals 16 residues. Germline V CDR1 and CDR2: SGHAT, FQNNGV. The CDR3 here is CASSGTGTGVAGELFF. DNA for the CDR3: TGTGCCAGCAGCGGCACCGGGACAGGGGTGGCCGGGGAGCTGTTTTTT.

This rearrangement joins TRBV6-6 to TRBJ2-5, with 9 bases that match TRBD1. The CDR3 has 14 amino acids. Germline V gene data show CDR1 as MNHNY and CDR2 as SVGAGI (reference sequence). V dropped 6 bases and J dropped 5; count of bases not matched to a gene: 7. The CDR3 spells CASRGTGREETQYF. CDR3 coding DNA: TGTGCCAGCAGGGGGACAGGGCGCGAGGAGACCCAGTACTTC.

The chain links TRBV5-4 to TRBJ2-1, with TRBD2 matching over 7 bases. The germline V gene encodes CDR1 SGHNT and CDR2 YYREEE (reference sequence). V shed 0 bases, J shed 8 bases, and the junction held 5 bases outside the gene matches. The CDR3 has 14 amino acids. CDR3 residues: CASSLGLASDEQFF. The CDR3 DNA sequence: TGTGCCAGCAGCTTGGGACTAGCTTCTGATGAGCAGTTCTTC.

This chain joins TRBV7-9 and TRBJ2-7; 8 bases match TRBD1. Germline V gene data show CDR1 as SEHNR and CDR2 as FQNEAQ (reference sequence). This CDR3 comprises 14 residues. The trim removed 4 bases at V and 3 bases at J, leaving 5 bases unmatched. CDR3 DNA: TGTGCCAGCAGCTCCCGGGACAGGAGCTACGAGCAGTACTTC. This gives the protein CASSSRDRSYEQYF.

CDR3: CASKPSGLAGDEQFF. The CDR3 nucleotides read TGTGCCAGCAAACCCTCGGGACTAGCGGGAGATGAGCAGTTCTTC. The rearrangement links TRBV6-4 to TRBJ2-1, with 14 positions matching TRBD2. The CDR3 runs to 15 residues. J lost 8 bases, V lost 7 bases, and 7 bases had no gene match. Germline V gene data show CDR1 as MRHNA and CDR2 as SNTAGT.